The entry below describes one TCR beta chain. The antigen remains unidentified. V shed 3 bases and J 4 bases; nucleotides not matched to a gene: 7. The germline V gene encodes CDR1 SGHTA and CDR2 FQGNSA. This CDR3 region has 16 residues. Primers for the PCR totalled 60 Vbeta and 13 Jbeta. TCRdb's copy holds only in-frame clones and misses some; the assay was immunoSEQ multiplex PCR. The data hold roughly 160,000 clones, with 80% observed a single time. These data belong to a study of cytomegalovirus exposure and HLA in healthy donors. Study-wide results and limits: Reportedly, HLA-A and HLA-B alleles of most subjects were accurately predicted from TCR beta.

J is TRBJ1-5 and V is TRBV7-2, with 9 nucleotides matching TRBD1. The source is a woman aged 45-60 years in good health and CMV-seronegative. The material sequenced was PBMCs. The CDR3 loop is CASSFSGTGFNQPQHF. The CDR3 nucleotides are TGTGCCAGCAGCTTCTCCGGGACAGGGTTTAATCAGCCCCAGCATTTT.